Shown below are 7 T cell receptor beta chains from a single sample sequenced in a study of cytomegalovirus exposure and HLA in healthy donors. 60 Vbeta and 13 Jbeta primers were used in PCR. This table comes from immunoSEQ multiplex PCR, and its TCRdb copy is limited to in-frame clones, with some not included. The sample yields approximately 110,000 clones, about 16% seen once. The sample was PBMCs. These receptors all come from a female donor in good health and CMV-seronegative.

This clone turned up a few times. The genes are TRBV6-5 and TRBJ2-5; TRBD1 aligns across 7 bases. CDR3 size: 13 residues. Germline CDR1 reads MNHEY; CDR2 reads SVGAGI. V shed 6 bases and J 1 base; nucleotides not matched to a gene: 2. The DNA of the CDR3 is TGTGCCAGCAGGGGGACAGTCCAAGAGACCCAGTACTTC. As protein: CASRGTVQETQYF.

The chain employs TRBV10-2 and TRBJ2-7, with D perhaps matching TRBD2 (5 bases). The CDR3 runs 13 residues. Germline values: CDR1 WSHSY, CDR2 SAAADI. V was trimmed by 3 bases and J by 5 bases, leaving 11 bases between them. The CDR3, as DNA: TGCGCCAGCAGTGACACTAGTTGGCACGAGCAGTACTTC. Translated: CASSDTSWHEQYF.

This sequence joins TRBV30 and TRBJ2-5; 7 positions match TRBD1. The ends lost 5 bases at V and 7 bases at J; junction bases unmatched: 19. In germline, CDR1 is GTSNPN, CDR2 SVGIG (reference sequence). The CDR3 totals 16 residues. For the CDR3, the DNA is TGTGCCTGGGCAGGGGACAGCCTAATTTCCGTCGGGACCCAGTACTTC. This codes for CAWAGDSLISVGTQYF.

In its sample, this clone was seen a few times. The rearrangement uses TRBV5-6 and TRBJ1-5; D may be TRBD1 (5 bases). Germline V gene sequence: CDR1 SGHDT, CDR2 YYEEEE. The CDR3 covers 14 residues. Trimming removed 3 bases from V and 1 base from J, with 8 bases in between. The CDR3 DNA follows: TGTGCCAGCAGCTGGACATTGAGCAATCAGCCCCAGCATTTT. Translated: CASSWTLSNQPQHF.

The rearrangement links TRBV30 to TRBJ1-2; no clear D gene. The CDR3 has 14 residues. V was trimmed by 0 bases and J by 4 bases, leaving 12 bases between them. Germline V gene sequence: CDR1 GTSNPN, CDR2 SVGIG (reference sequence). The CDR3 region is CAWSVGLSGYGYTF. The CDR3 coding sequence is TGTGCCTGGAGTGTAGGGCTAAGCGGCTATGGCTACACCTTC.

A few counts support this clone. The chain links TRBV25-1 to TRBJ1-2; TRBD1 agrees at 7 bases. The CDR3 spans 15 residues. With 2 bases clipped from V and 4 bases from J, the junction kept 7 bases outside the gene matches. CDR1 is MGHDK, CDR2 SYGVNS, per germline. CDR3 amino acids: CASSEPGQALYGYTF. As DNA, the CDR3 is TGTGCCAGCAGTGAACCCGGACAGGCGCTCTATGGCTACACCTTC.

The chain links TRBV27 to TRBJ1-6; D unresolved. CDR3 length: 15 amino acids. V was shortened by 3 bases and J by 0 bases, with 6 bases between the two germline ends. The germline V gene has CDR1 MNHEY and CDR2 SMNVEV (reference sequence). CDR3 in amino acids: CASSFGSSYNSPLHF. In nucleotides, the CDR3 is TGTGCCAGCAGTTTTGGTAGCTCCTATAATTCACCCCTCCACTTT.